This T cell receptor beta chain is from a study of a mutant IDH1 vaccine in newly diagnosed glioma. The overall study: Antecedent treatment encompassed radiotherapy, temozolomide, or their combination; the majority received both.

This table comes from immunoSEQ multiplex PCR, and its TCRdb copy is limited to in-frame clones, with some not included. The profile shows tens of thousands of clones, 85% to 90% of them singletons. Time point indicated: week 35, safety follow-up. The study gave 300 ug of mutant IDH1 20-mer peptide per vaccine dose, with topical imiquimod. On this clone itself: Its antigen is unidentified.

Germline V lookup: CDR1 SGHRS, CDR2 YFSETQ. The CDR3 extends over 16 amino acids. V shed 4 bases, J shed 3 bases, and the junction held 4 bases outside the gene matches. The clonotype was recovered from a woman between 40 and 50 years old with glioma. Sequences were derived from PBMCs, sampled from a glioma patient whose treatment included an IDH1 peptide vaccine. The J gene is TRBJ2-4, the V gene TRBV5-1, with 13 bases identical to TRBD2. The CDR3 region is CASSLRTSGGKNIQYF. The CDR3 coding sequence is TGCGCCAGCAGCCTCAGGACTAGCGGGGGCAAAAACATTCAGTACTTC.